A single sample gave rise to the 20 T cell receptor beta chains below, sequenced in a study of cytotoxic CD8 clonotypes in ibrutinib-treated CLL. The protocol was immunoSEQ multiplex PCR, while the TCRdb copy is restricted to in-frame clones and leaves out a portion. The table records around 150,000 clones, 81% of them present only once. Specimen: PBMCs, collected after 12 months of ibrutinib treatment. These receptors were taken from a human donor with chronic lymphocytic leukemia.

This sequence joins TRBV19 and TRBJ2-7; TRBD1 matches at 7 bases. The V segment lost 6 bases and the J segment 3 bases; nucleotides outside the gene matches: 8. The CDR3 sequence is 14 residues long. CDR1 and CDR2 from the germline V gene are LNHDA and SQIVND (reference sequence). The CDR3 is CASRKNRGSYEQYF. The CDR3 DNA reads as TGTGCCAGTAGGAAAAACAGGGGCAGCTACGAGCAGTACTTC.

The chain joins TRBV5-8 to TRBJ2-3; D gene unclear. V was pared by 5 bases and J by 0 bases, with 13 bases between. Germline loops: CDR1 SGHTS, CDR2 YDEGEE. The CDR3 is 15 amino acids. CDR3 DNA: TGTGCCAGCAGTCCGACGGCAACTAGCACAGATACGCAGTATTTT. Residues: CASSPTATSTDTQYF. The variable domain in full, completed from reference TRBV5-8 and TRBJ2-3, reads EAGVTQSPTHLIKTRGQQATLRCSPISGHTSVYWYQQALGLGLQFLLWYDEGEERNRGNFPPRFSGRQFPNYSSELNVNALELEDSALYLCASSPTATSTDTQYFGPGTRLTVL.

Here the CDR3 DNA reads TGTGCCAGCAGCTTAGTGGAGGGACAGGGAAAGAGCGCGGGTGGAAAACTGTTTTTT. This translates into CASSLVEGQGKSAGGKLFF. This chain connects TRBV7-9 to TRBJ1-4; 9 bases match TRBD1. The V segment lost 1 base and the J segment 10 bases; nucleotides outside the gene matches: 19. Germline CDR1 SEHNR, CDR2 FQNEAQ (reference sequence). The CDR3 contains 19 residues.

The rearrangement links TRBV10-3 to TRBJ1-2; 10 bases line up with TRBD1. Losses at the gene ends were 0 bases for V and 8 bases for J; bases not matched to a gene: 0. Germline V lookup: CDR1 ENHRY, CDR2 SYGVKD. The CDR3 loop spans 13 amino acids. CDR3 bases: TGTGCCATCAGTGAGTCGGGACAGGGGGGCTACACCTTC. Its protein product is CAISESGQGGYTF.

The CDR3 DNA is TGTGCCAGCTGCGCCACGAGGACAGGGGGCACTGAAAAACTGTTTTTT. Its protein product is CASCATRTGGTEKLFF. This chain links TRBV2 with TRBJ1-4, with 11 bases identical to TRBD1. The J segment lost 7 bases and the V segment lost 8 bases, leaving 12 bases of the junction unmatched. This CDR3 has 16 residues. Germline V gene lookup returns CDR1 SNHLY and CDR2 FYNNEI. Full variable domain (rest looked up from reference TRBV2 and TRBJ1-4): EPEVTQTPSHQVTQMGQEVILRCVPISNHLYFYWYRQILGQKVEFLVSFYNNEISEKSEIFDDQFSVERPDGSNFTLKIRSTKLEDSAMYFCASCATRTGGTEKLFFGSGTQLSVL.

The gene calls are TRBV27 and TRBJ1-2; D call uncertain. Trimming shortened V by 3 bases and J by 3 bases, and 8 bases separated the two germline ends. CDR3 length: 13 amino acids. Germline CDR1 and CDR2: MNHEY and SMNVEV (reference sequence). In nucleotides, the CDR3 is TGTGCCAGCAGTTTTAAATGGGACTATGGCTACACCTTC. Residues: CASSFKWDYGYTF.

The sample holds a few counts of this clone. The chain uses TRBV4-2 and TRBJ2-7, with 8 bases identical to TRBD2. CDR1 and CDR2 (germline): LGHNA, YNFKEQ. The V gene end was trimmed by 0 bases and the J gene end by 7 bases; junction bases not matched to a gene: 11. This CDR3 spans 16 amino acids. The DNA for the CDR3 is TGTGCCAGCAGCCAAGATTTCCGGGAGGGAACTGGGGAGCAGTACTTC. Protein product: CASSQDFREGTGEQYF.

This rearrangement joins TRBV4-1 to TRBJ2-1, with TRBD2 identical over 12 bases. CDR1 is MGHRA and CDR2 is YSYEKL in the germline V gene. The CDR3 runs 15 residues. J gave up 7 bases and V 7 bases, and 8 bases lay outside the gene matches. The CDR3 region has the DNA TGCGCCAGCACCTCGGGACTAGCGGGTATGAATGAGCAGTTCTTC. Amino acid sequence: CASTSGLAGMNEQFF.

The chain couples TRBV5-5 to TRBJ2-1, with unresolved D. Germline CDR1 is SGHKS and CDR2 is YYEKEE (reference sequence). The V gene lost 4 bases and the J gene lost 0 bases, with 11 bases spanning the gap. The CDR3 extends over 15 amino acids. Here the CDR3 DNA reads TGTGCCAGCAGCCTATCTCAGCACTCCTACAATGAGCAGTTCTTC. It specifies CASSLSQHSYNEQFF.

The chain is built from TRBV18 and TRBJ2-7; the match to TRBD2 covers 9 bases. V dropped 2 bases and J dropped 3; count of bases not matched to a gene: 5. CDR1 KGHSH and CDR2 LQKENI come from the germline V gene. This CDR3 spans 15 amino acids. Written as DNA, the CDR3 is TGTGCCAGCTCACCAGGACTAGCGACGCTCTACGAGCAGTACTTC. It is translated as CASSPGLATLYEQYF.

The DNA for the CDR3 is TGTGCCTGGAGTCGCATTATAGGTACCGGGGAGCTGTTTTTT. This translates into CAWSRIIGTGELFF. This chain links TRBV30 with TRBJ2-2; D is unresolved. From germline, CDR1 is GTSNPN and CDR2 SVGIG (reference sequence). Trimming removed 2 bases at V and 5 bases at J, with 12 bases between. The CDR3 has 14 residues.

The chain uses TRBV18 and TRBJ2-2; D might be TRBD1 (6 bases). Germline CDR1 is KGHSH and CDR2 is LQKENI. The V gene lost 3 bases and the J gene lost 1 base, with 9 bases spanning the gap. There are 15 residues in the CDR3. The CDR3 region has the DNA TGTGCCAGCTCACCCGGCAGGGGGAACACCGGGGAGCTGTTTTTT. Translated, it gives CASSPGRGNTGELFF.

J is TRBJ2-7 and V is TRBV2; TRBD2 is a possible D gene (6 bases). In germline, CDR1 is SNHLY, CDR2 FYNNEI. This CDR3 is built from 15 residues. Trimming cost V 3 bases and J 3 bases, with 15 bases left between them. The CDR3 region has the DNA TGTGCCAGCAGTGATTCTTTGAAGGGAGGCTACGAGCAGTACTTC. Its translation: CASSDSLKGGYEQYF.

The rearrangement joins TRBV10-3 to TRBJ1-2, with 8 bases that match TRBD1. CDR1 is ENHRY, CDR2 SYGVKD, per germline. The CDR3 contains 15 residues. After removal of 4 bases from V and 5 bases from J, the junction contained 9 bases not matched to a gene. CDR3 in amino acids: CAISARGPEGYGYTF. The CDR3 DNA reads as TGTGCCATCAGTGCCAGGGGGCCGGAGGGGTATGGCTACACCTTC.

The chain is built from TRBV18 and TRBJ2-7, with D hard to call. CDR1 is KGHSH and CDR2 is LQKENI in the germline V gene. The CDR3 is 13 residues long. Trimming took 0 bases from V and 9 from J, leaving 12 bases between them. CDR3 sequence (DNA): TGTGCCAGCTCACCACCGGTTCAGCTTCGGCAGTACTTC. Translation gives CASSPPVQLRQYF.

This chain uses TRBV5-6 with TRBJ1-5, with TRBD1 matching 8 bases. V lost 2 bases and J lost 3; bases outside the gene matches: 7. The length of the CDR3 is 16 residues. Germline V gene lookup returns CDR1 SGHDT and CDR2 YYEEEE. CDR3 sequence reads: CASSLSGQGLNQPQHF. The DNA of the CDR3 is TGTGCCAGCAGCTTAAGTGGACAGGGACTCAATCAGCCCCAGCATTTT. Full variable domain (rest looked up from reference TRBV5-6 and TRBJ1-5): DAGVTQSPTHLIKTRGQQVTLRCSPKSGHDTVSWYQQALGQGPQFIFQYYEEEERQRGNFPDRFSGHQFPNYSSELNVNALLLGDSALYLCASSLSGQGLNQPQHFGDGTRLSIL.

V is TRBV7-2 and J is TRBJ1-2; no clear D gene. Trimming left V 5 bases short and J 4 bases short, with 14 bases between. From germline, CDR1 is SGHTA and CDR2 FQGNSA. CDR3 length: 14 residues. CDR3: CASSERSPRYGYTF. The CDR3 DNA sequence: TGTGCCAGCAGCGAAAGGTCCCCGCGCTATGGCTACACCTTC.

The chain carries TRBV20-1 and TRBJ1-1; D is undetermined. Trimming removed 0 bases from V and 4 bases from J, with 3 bases in between. The CDR3 is 11 residues long. Per germline, CDR1 DFQATT and CDR2 SNEGSKA (reference sequence). This chain's CDR3 is CSARDSTEAFF. The CDR3 DNA reads as TGCAGTGCTAGAGACAGCACTGAAGCTTTCTTT.

This sequence joins TRBV7-8 and TRBJ1-3; 8 bases agree with TRBD1. The CDR3 length is 16 residues. Germline values: CDR1 SGHVS, CDR2 FQNEAQ. V lost 2 bases to trimming and J lost 4 bases; unmatched junction nucleotides: 7. CDR3 nucleotides: TGTGCCAGCAGCTTAAGGCCAGGGGGCGCGGGAAACACCATATATTTT. Translation gives CASSLRPGGAGNTIYF.

CDR3 protein: CASSQGLRIDTQYF. DNA for the CDR3: TGCGCCAGCAGCCAAGGATTAAGAATAGATACGCAGTATTTT. The genes are TRBV4-1 and TRBJ2-3; no definite D call. The CDR3 sequence is 14 residues long. Germline V gives CDR1 MGHRA, CDR2 YSYEKL. The V and J ends lost 1 base and 5 bases respectively, with 10 bases between them.